These 5 T cell receptor beta chains originate from one sample sequenced in a study of cytomegalovirus exposure and HLA in healthy donors. Both 60 Vbeta primers and 13 Jbeta primers went into the PCR. Data came from immunoSEQ multiplex PCR; TCRdb stores just in-frame clones and leaves some out. The profile shows about 150,000 clones, 74% of them singletons. Specimen: PBMCs. These receptors were obtained from a young man in good health and CMV-seronegative.

In this sample, this clone turned up once. A read error may produce the germline difference seen at one junction end. The V and J genes are TRBV9 and TRBJ1-6; tentative D call: TRBD1 (6 bases). The CDR3 sequence is 15 residues long. CDR1 and CDR2 (germline): SGDLS, YYNGEE. The CDR3, as DNA: TGTGCCGGCAGCGTAGAAGGGACAAACAATTCACCCCTCCACTTT. It is translated as CAGSVEGTNNSPLHF.

The rearrangement joins TRBV15 to TRBJ2-2, with D possibly matching TRBD1 (6 bases). V was shortened by 8 bases and J by 4 bases, with 14 bases between the two germline ends. Germline values: CDR1 LNHNV, CDR2 YYDKDF (reference sequence). The CDR3 extends over 14 amino acids. CDR3 protein: CATGADRPTGELFF. Here the CDR3 DNA reads TGTGCCACCGGGGCGGACAGACCCACCGGGGAGCTGTTTTTT.

V usage is TRBV6-1 and J usage is TRBJ2-1; 7 positions agree with TRBD2. Germline V gene data show CDR1 as MNHNS and CDR2 as SASEGT. This CDR3 comprises 14 residues. Trimming removed 7 bases from V and 4 bases from J; junction bases left unmatched: 7. The CDR3 DNA follows: TGTGCCAGCATTCCTAGCGGACTGTACAATGAGCAGTTCTTC. This gives the protein CASIPSGLYNEQFF.

The chain links TRBV2 to TRBJ1-1; D is possibly TRBD1 (5 bases). The CDR3 is made up of 16 amino acids. In germline, CDR1 is SNHLY, CDR2 FYNNEI. V lost 4 bases to trimming and J lost 0 bases, with 15 bases between them. The CDR3 nucleotides read TGTGCCAGCAGTGTCGACAGCGCTATTATGAACACTGAAGCTTTCTTT. Protein product: CASSVDSAIMNTEAFF.

The rearrangement uses TRBV6-5 and TRBJ1-5, with 7 bases fitting TRBD1. V lost 6 bases, J lost 6 bases, and 8 bases stayed unmatched. This CDR3 is 14 amino acids long. The germline V gene has CDR1 MNHEY and CDR2 SVGAGI. The CDR3 reads CASSPDRRGQPQHF. The CDR3 DNA follows: TGTGCCAGCAGCCCGGACAGGAGGGGTCAGCCCCAGCATTTT.